The T cell receptor (beta chain) under discussion was sequenced for a study of beta chain features in type 1 diabetes. For the study at large: Cell yields, gender and age were comparable in patients and healthy donors. Points from the study as a whole: Patients with type 1 diabetes showed fewer VDJ junction insertions and more deletions. All four CD4+ subsets from Type 1 diabetes patients carried moderately but significantly shorter TCRB CDR3s.

The investigators reverse transcribed all of the isolated RNA, so they sequenced expressed TCRB transcripts. Approximately 3.5 million reads was the average for naive, central memory and regulatory T cell samples. Produced via immunoSEQ multiplex PCR; TCRdb's table is partial and in-frame only. Of under 350,000 clones in the sample, around an eighth are singletons; the top ten hold more than 0.015%. Researchers reported sorting CD4+ naive, central memory, regulatory and stem cell-like memory cells via CD45RO/CCR7/CD25/CD127/CD95/CD27. This clone occurred a few times. Its antigen is unidentified. Per the germline V gene, CDR1 is SGHTA and CDR2 is FQGTGA. V dropped 2 bases and J dropped 11 bases, with 23 bases sitting between them. The CDR3 contains 16 residues.

This clonotype was sampled from a man aged 25 to 40 with type 1 diabetes. Sequences were obtained from naive CD4+ T cells from blood. This chain connects TRBV7-3 to TRBJ2-3; perhaps TRBD1 as D (5 bases). CDR3: CASSLQGASNPSQQYF. The CDR3 nucleotides are TGTGCCAGCAGCTTACAAGGGGCGTCTAACCCATCACAGCAGTATTTT.